This T cell receptor (beta chain) was retrieved from a study of T cell responses to AZD1222 COVID-19 vaccine (dated by TCRdb to the early 2020s). Turning to the overall study: AZD1222 recipients given second doses at about 4 weeks or at about 12 weeks were pooled, since spike-specific TCR depth and breadth were not found to differ between the two schedules. Trial participants were enrolled by age into 18-55, 56-69 and 70-plus year subgroups, with about 150, 28 and 57 TCR-sequenced participants respectively. A total of about 250 trial participants underwent TCR sequencing, of whom nearly 210 had received two doses of AZD1222 and some 25 had received two doses of the MenACWY control vaccine. Points the paper makes about the study in general: After two AZD1222 doses, spike-specific TCR breadth and depth were significantly higher than at day 0 and than in MenACWY recipients. Vaccine-associated CD4 TCRs spanned the whole spike protein, with dominant responses in regions 160-218 and 743-854. The 56-69-year group was small, and its depth increase did not reach significance, likely because of low power. Conclusions about previously exposed vaccinees are limited, since just a handful of AZD1222 recipients were seropositive for SARS-CoV-2 at baseline. Reportedly, close to half of the unique spike-specific TCRs recognized epitopes lying outside the regions that are mutated in the B.1.351 and B.1.1.7 variants. Because no samples from the day 14 peak response were available, repertoires could be characterized only after the peak T cell response. Participants were mostly white British and included more females than males, and it was suggested by the authors that clonal diversity may have been underestimated.

The time point label on this specimen signifies: baseline before first vaccination. Samples from vaccinated people were obtained from the UK trials COV001 and COV002, which included a single-blind randomized controlled phase 2/3 trial of AZD1222 (ChAdOx1 nCoV-19) in healthy adults. For TCRbeta chain sequencing, PBMC samples were collected from trial participants at day 0 and at day 28 after the second dose. The CDR3 regions of human TCRbeta chains were analyzed by immunosequencing. Per the original workflow: Repertoire TCRs were matched against a reference library of SARS-CoV-2-specific TCRs generated with the MIRA antigen-specificity platform. Breadth was defined as the fraction of unique TCRs that were SARS-CoV-2-associated, and depth was defined as the fraction of total T cells that were SARS-CoV-2-associated. Each spike-specific TCR was assigned to its reactive spike region and to a CD4 or CD8 class using the MIRA data. Log10-transformed breadth and depth values were compared by one-way ANOVA with Sidak's multiple comparisons tests. Here the immuneACCESS table is served through TCRdb, limited to in-frame sequences with V and J called. Missing clones are a known gap in these copies; in checked studies unresolved V genes cover under half, and the rest lacks a known reason. D and trimming were read from the DNA, whereas the V and J calls and clone size are those reported in that table. For this sample there are about 120,000 clones; roughly 87% appear just once. 6.5% to 8.5% of the sample belongs to the ten largest clones.

Trimming takes 3 bases from V and 1 base from J, and the germline ends sit 10 bases apart. CDR3 length: 14 amino acids, cysteine to phenylalanine. Only CDR3 DNA is held: 42 bases, read in frame from base 1. Via the germline V gene, CDR1 is SGHRS and CDR2 YFSETQ. On this clone itself: Its specific antigen is unknown. There are no base qualities to consult, and no much larger clone falls within one base.

The sample in question was peripheral blood, obtained on day 0 of AZD1222 vaccination. The chain joins TRBV5-1 to TRBJ1-1, with no D gene named confidently. This clonotype was obtained from an adult in good health. The CDR3 protein sequence reads: CASSWTPGNTEAFF. The sequence in DNA is TGCGCCAGCAGCTGGACTCCGGGGAACACTGAAGCTTTCTTT.